These 27 T cell receptor beta chains were sequenced from one sample in a study of OX40 agonist ivuxolimab in advanced cancers. This table comes from immunoSEQ multiplex PCR, and its TCRdb copy is limited to in-frame clones, with some not included. The table has about 28,000 clones, more than 70% seen once. The sequenced sample was CD4+ or CD8+ T cells sorted from blood, obtained in a trial of the OX40 agonist ivuxolimab. These receptors all come from an adult with an advanced solid tumor such as melanoma, head and neck, liver or kidney cancer.

This clone was detected a few times. The rearrangement joins TRBV28 to TRBJ1-1, with 7 bases aligning to TRBD1. CDR1 MDHEN and CDR2 SYDVKM come from the germline V gene. This CDR3 has 15 amino acids. Trimming cost V 3 bases and J 0 bases; bases outside gene matches: 4. As DNA, the CDR3 is TGTGCCAGCAGTTTGACCGGACAGGTGAACACTGAAGCTTTCTTT. It translates to CASSLTGQVNTEAFF. Looking up the rest from reference TRBV28 and TRBJ1-1 gives the full variable domain: DVKVTQSSRYLVKRTGEKVFLECVQDMDHENMFWYRQDPGLGLRLIYFSYDVKMKEKGDIPEGYSVSREKKERFSLILESASTNQTSMYLCASSLTGQVNTEAFFGQGTRLTVV.

Comment on this clone: At one end the junction does not follow the germline gene, possibly because of a read error. This sample includes further DNA sequences coding for the same CDR3. The chain carries TRBV27 and TRBJ2-3; TRBD2 aligns across 12 bases. The CDR3 runs 18 residues. CDR1 and CDR2 from the germline V gene are MNHEY and SMNVEV (reference sequence). The CDR3 reads CASSPFPSGRALTDTQYF. The CDR3, as DNA: TGCGCCAGCAGTCCGTTCCCTAGCGGGAGGGCCCTCACAGATACGCAGTATTTT.

This clone was picked up a small number of times. The chain carries TRBV6-1 and TRBJ2-7; 9 bases map to TRBD1. The CDR3 extends over 15 amino acids. Looked up from germline, CDR1 is MNHNS and CDR2 is SASEGT. V dropped 2 bases and J dropped 3; count of bases not matched to a gene: 5. The DNA for the CDR3 is TGTGCCAGCAGTGAACGACAGGGGGAGGGCTACGAGCAGTACTTC. Translation gives CASSERQGEGYEQYF.

The V and J genes are TRBV30 and TRBJ2-2; no definite D call. Germline CDR1 GTSNPN, CDR2 SVGIG (reference sequence). V was trimmed by 0 bases and J by 6 bases, leaving 2 bases between them. The CDR3 runs 11 residues. The CDR3 here is CAWSVAGELFF. In nucleotides, the CDR3 is TGTGCCTGGAGTGTAGCCGGGGAGCTGTTTTTT.

This sequence joins TRBV2 and TRBJ1-5, with 11 nucleotides matching TRBD1. The CDR3 has 15 residues. Germline lookup yields CDR1 SNHLY and CDR2 FYNNEI. The V segment lost 6 bases and the J segment 6 bases; nucleotides outside the gene matches: 7. CDR3: CASRERGQGVQPQHF. In nucleotides, the CDR3 is TGTGCCAGCAGGGAGAGGGGACAGGGGGTTCAGCCCCAGCATTTT.

The chain combines TRBV2 with TRBJ1-1, with D unresolved. CDR3 size: 11 residues. V gave up 6 bases and J gave up 10 bases, with 12 bases separating them. Germline V gene lookup returns CDR1 SNHLY and CDR2 FYNNEI. CDR3 loop: CASSSTGGAFF. DNA of the CDR3: TGTGCCAGCAGCTCCACCGGCGGAGCTTTCTTT.

The rearrangement uses TRBV30 and TRBJ2-5, with D uncertain. Per the germline V gene, CDR1 is GTSNPN and CDR2 is SVGIG (reference sequence). The CDR3 runs 13 residues. Between the trimmed V and J ends, which lost 3 bases and 5 bases, there was a span of 13 bases. The CDR3 nucleotides read TGTGCCTGGAGCCCTGGGATCGAGGAGACCCAGTACTTC. Its translation is CAWSPGIEETQYF. The full variable domain, its missing parts supplied by reference TRBV30 and TRBJ2-5, is SQTIHQWPATLVQPVGSPLSLECTVEGTSNPNLYWYRQAAGRGLQLLFYSVGIGQISSEVPQNLSASRPQDRQFILSSKKLLLSDSGFYLCAWSPGIEETQYFGPGTRLLVL.

The chain is built from TRBV7-9 and TRBJ2-1; 14 nucleotides line up with TRBD2. Germline V gene data show CDR1 as SEHNR and CDR2 as FQNEAQ (reference sequence). The CDR3 is 15 residues long. With V trimmed by 5 bases and J by 7 bases, 4 bases remained unmatched. CDR3 DNA: TGTGCCAGCAGCCGACTAGCGGGAGGGCGGAATGAGCAGTTCTTC. Translated: CASSRLAGGRNEQFF.

This chain uses TRBV10-2 with TRBJ2-7; TRBD1 aligns across 7 bases. V lost 8 bases to trimming and J lost 0 bases; unmatched junction nucleotides: 7. This CDR3 has 14 amino acids. Germline CDR1 and CDR2: WSHSY and SAAADI. CDR3 sequence: CASGPGQVSYEQYF. The CDR3 DNA reads as TGCGCCAGCGGTCCCGGACAGGTCTCCTACGAGCAGTACTTC.

The CDR3 DNA is TGTGCCAGCAGTCTCCCCACTAGCACAGATACGCAGTATTTT. Its translation: CASSLPTSTDTQYF. V is TRBV27 and J is TRBJ2-3; D gene uncertain. Per the germline V gene, CDR1 is MNHEY and CDR2 is SMNVEV (reference sequence). The CDR3 is 14 residues long. V lost 5 bases and J lost 0, with 9 bases in between.

The gene calls are TRBV4-1 and TRBJ2-1; D may be TRBD1 (6 bases). The CDR3 contains 15 residues. Germline CDR1 is MGHRA and CDR2 is YSYEKL. Trimming removed 0 bases at V and 3 bases at J, with 9 bases between. The CDR3, as DNA: TGCGCCAGCAGCCAAGAAGGACAGAACTACAATGAGCAGTTCTTC. This sequence encodes CASSQEGQNYNEQFF.

The rearrangement joins TRBV27 to TRBJ2-2; TRBD2 aligns across 10 bases. Germline V lookup: CDR1 MNHEY, CDR2 SMNVEV (reference sequence). The trim removed 8 bases at V and 4 bases at J, leaving 10 bases unmatched. The CDR3 consists of 16 residues. CDR3 in amino acids: CASSRGTSAITGELFF. The CDR3 DNA is TGTGCCAGCTCTCGAGGGACTAGCGCAATCACCGGGGAGCTGTTTTTT.

The rearrangement links TRBV6-5 to TRBJ2-1; D is perhaps TRBD1 (5 bases). This CDR3 contains 13 residues. Per germline, CDR1 MNHEY and CDR2 SVGAGI. V was shortened by 4 bases and J by 4 bases, with 8 bases between the two germline ends. The CDR3 is CASSFRQYNEQFF. For the CDR3, the DNA is TGTGCCAGCAGTTTCAGACAGTACAATGAGCAGTTCTTC.

The DNA of the CDR3 is TGCGCCAGCAGTCAATTGGACACGGCCACTGAAGCTTTCTTT. It encodes CASSQLDTATEAFF. This chain uses TRBV23-1 with TRBJ1-1; D is perhaps TRBD1 (5 bases). TRBV23-1 is recorded as an ORF, its role being uncertain. CDR3 size: 14 residues. The germline V and J ends were trimmed by 1 base and 4 bases, with 10 bases remaining between them.

The chain employs TRBV19 and TRBJ2-1; D is perhaps TRBD1 (5 bases). The CDR3 totals 14 residues. The ends were cut back, 4 bases at V and 4 bases at J, with 11 bases in the middle. Germline V gene data show CDR1 as LNHDA and CDR2 as SQIVND (reference sequence). The CDR3 DNA reads as TGTGCCAGTAGTACGGACATGGGATACAATGAGCAGTTCTTC. This sequence encodes CASSTDMGYNEQFF. The variable domain in full, with the rest retrieved from reference TRBV19 and TRBJ2-1, is DGGITQSPKYLFRKEGQNVTLSCEQNLNHDAMYWYRQDPGQGLRLIYYSQIVNDFQKGDIAEGYSVSREKKESFPLTVTSAQKNPTAFYLCASSTDMGYNEQFFGPGTRLTVL.

This chain links TRBV5-8 with TRBJ2-7; 8 bases align to TRBD2. V lost 5 bases to trimming and J lost 6 bases; unmatched junction nucleotides: 13. The CDR3 length is 15 residues. CDR1 SGHTS and CDR2 YDEGEE come from the germline V gene. The CDR3 nucleotides are TGTGCCAGCAGACTTCCCCGGGAGGGGCTAAGCGAGCAGTACTTC. Translating it yields CASRLPREGLSEQYF.

The J gene is TRBJ1-4, the V gene TRBV29-1; D perhaps matches TRBD1 (6 bases). CDR3 length: 14 residues. The V end was cut by 6 bases, the J end by 8 bases, with 19 bases between. The germline gives CDR1 SQVTM, CDR2 ANQGSEA. The CDR3 DNA reads as TGCAGCGTGGATATCCGGGGGCCGGGGGAAAAACTGTTTTTT. This gives the protein CSVDIRGPGEKLFF.

The J gene is TRBJ2-7, the V gene TRBV7-8; 8 positions agree with TRBD2. The V gene's germline CDR1 is SGHVS and CDR2 FQNEAQ. This CDR3 has 14 amino acids. V was pared by 5 bases and J by 9 bases, with 12 bases of the junction left unmatched. This CDR3 is CASSPHSAGGVQYF. CDR3 DNA sequence: TGTGCCAGCAGCCCACACTCGGCGGGAGGTGTGCAGTACTTC.

The chain combines TRBV9 with TRBJ2-3; possibly TRBD2 for D (7 bases). Germline CDR1 SGDLS, CDR2 YYNGEE. The CDR3 runs to 15 residues. Trimming cost V 4 bases and J 2 bases, with 14 bases left between them. In nucleotides, the CDR3 is TGTGCCAGCAGCAGAGGGGGGACTAACACAGATACGCAGTATTTT. This encodes CASSRGGTNTDTQYF.

V usage is TRBV30 and J usage is TRBJ1-6; D not certain. Trimming stripped 2 bases from V and 8 bases from J, with 7 bases between. CDR3 size: 12 residues. Germline loops: CDR1 GTSNPN, CDR2 SVGIG (reference sequence). CDR3 protein: CAWSPPYSPLHF. The CDR3 bases are TGTGCCTGGAGTCCCCCTTATTCACCCCTCCACTTT.

The chain joins TRBV11-3 to TRBJ2-3; 10 nucleotides agree with TRBD2. CDR1 and CDR2 from the germline V gene are SGHNT and YENEEA. Trimming took 4 bases from V and 2 from J; bases not matched to a gene: 6. This CDR3 region has 16 residues. The CDR3 reads CASSYPGLASTDTQYF. CDR3 DNA: TGTGCCAGCAGCTACCCGGGACTAGCGTCCACAGATACGCAGTATTTT. The entire variable domain, with the rest obtained from reference TRBV11-3 and TRBJ2-3, is as follows: EAGVVQSPRYKIIEKKQPVAFWCNPISGHNTLYWYLQNLGQGPELLIRYENEEAVDDSQLPKDRFSAERLKGVDSTLKIQPAELGDSAVYLCASSYPGLASTDTQYFGPGTRLTVL.

The chain has TRBV7-9 and TRBJ2-4, with no clear D. The V end was cut by 5 bases, the J end by 4 bases, with 12 bases between. The CDR3 is 14 residues long. CDR1 is SEHNR, CDR2 FQNEAQ, per germline (reference sequence). The CDR3: CASSPVLQKNIQYF. The CDR3 DNA reads as TGTGCCAGCAGCCCGGTGCTGCAGAAAAACATTCAGTACTTC.

V usage is TRBV21-1 and J usage is TRBJ2-1. TRBV21-1 is assigned pseudogene status. The CDR3 is 15 residues long. The CDR3 DNA reads TGTGCCAGCAGCAAAGTTGGGGGAGTAACCAATGAGCAGTTCTTC. It encodes CASSKVGGVTNEQFF.

This rearrangement joins TRBV7-9 to TRBJ1-2; the match to TRBD1 covers 8 bases. The CDR3 covers 12 residues. The V gene end was trimmed by 5 bases and the J gene end by 7 bases; junction bases not matched to a gene: 3. The germline gives CDR1 SEHNR, CDR2 FQNEAQ (reference sequence). The CDR3 sequence: CASSSDRGGYTF. The CDR3 nucleotides are TGTGCCAGCAGCAGTGACAGGGGTGGCTACACCTTC.

As to this clone: Distinct nucleotide sequences in the sample also encode this CDR3. The chain links TRBV4-1 to TRBJ2-7; the match to TRBD2 covers 11 bases. V trimming: 1 base; J trimming: 4 bases; junction bases outside the gene matches: 9. This CDR3 region has 17 residues. Germline values: CDR1 MGHRA, CDR2 YSYEKL. CDR3 sequence: CASSQVPTSGSLYEQYF. CDR3 sequence (DNA): TGCGCCAGCAGCCAAGTACCTACTAGCGGGAGTTTATACGAGCAGTACTTC.

V and J are TRBV30 and TRBJ1-1; D gene unclear. In germline, CDR1 is GTSNPN, CDR2 SVGIG (reference sequence). V was cut by 5 bases and J by 0 bases, with 16 bases left in between. The length of the CDR3 is 15 residues. The CDR3 region has the DNA TGTGCCTGGGGCCGGACCATCGAGATGAACACTGAAGCTTTCTTT. Amino acids: CAWGRTIEMNTEAFF.

This chain links TRBV28 with TRBJ2-5, with D possibly being TRBD2 (6 bases). The V and J ends lost 1 base and 5 bases respectively, with 14 bases between them. In germline, CDR1 is MDHEN, CDR2 SYDVKM. This CDR3 is 15 amino acids long. CDR3 in amino acids: CASSLYRGLGETQYF. The CDR3 DNA sequence: TGTGCCAGCAGTTTATATCGGGGGTTGGGGGAGACCCAGTACTTC. Full variable domain (missing parts from reference TRBV28 and TRBJ2-5): DVKVTQSSRYLVKRTGEKVFLECVQDMDHENMFWYRQDPGLGLRLIYFSYDVKMKEKGDIPEGYSVSREKKERFSLILESASTNQTSMYLCASSLYRGLGETQYFGPGTRLLVL.